These 22 T cell receptor beta chains came from one sample sequenced in a study of blood T cell repertoires in COVID-19. Assay: immunoSEQ multiplex PCR; the TCRdb copy retains only in-frame clones and omits some. This table has 250,000 to 300,000 clones, more than 75% appearing once. Specimen: peripheral blood. All receptors come from a woman aged 40 to 55 who had recovered from COVID-19.

The chain joins TRBV5-6 to TRBJ2-3, with TRBD2 matching over 9 bases. Germline V gene lookup returns CDR1 SGHDT and CDR2 YYEEEE. V gave up 0 bases and J gave up 5 bases; unmatched junction bases: 10. This CDR3 is built from 17 residues. The CDR3 here is CASSLGREGLALDTQYF. In DNA form, the CDR3 reads TGTGCCAGCAGCTTGGGAAGGGAGGGACTAGCTCTAGATACGCAGTATTTT.

In the case of this clone: Distinct nucleotide sequences in the sample also encode this CDR3. This chain connects TRBV18 to TRBJ1-2; weak D call: TRBD1 (6 bases). CDR1 KGHSH and CDR2 LQKENI come from the germline V gene. V was pared by 2 bases and J by 4 bases, with 8 bases between. This CDR3 region has 13 residues. The chain's CDR3 is CASSPDRSYGYTF. DNA for the CDR3: TGTGCCAGCTCACCAGACAGGTCCTATGGCTACACCTTC.

The rearrangement links TRBV3-1 (or the pseudogene TRBV3-2) to TRBJ2-1; 12 bases are a match to TRBD2. The CDR3 has 17 residues. Trimming removed 3 bases from V and 2 bases from J; junction bases left unmatched: 5. Germline lookup yields CDR1 LGHDT and CDR2 YNNKEL (reference sequence). The CDR3 protein is CASSQGGLAGPYNEQFF. CDR3 nucleotides: TGTGCCAGCAGCCAGGGCGGACTAGCGGGACCCTACAATGAGCAGTTCTTC.

The chain couples TRBV19 to TRBJ2-6; 9 bases fit TRBD1. The V and J ends lost 2 bases and 0 bases, in that order; junction bases with no gene match: 2. This CDR3 is built from 17 residues. The germline gives CDR1 LNHDA, CDR2 SQIVND (reference sequence). In nucleotides, the CDR3 is TGTGCCAGTAGTATACCGGGACAGGGCTCTGGGGCCAACGTCCTGACTTTC. The encoded protein is CASSIPGQGSGANVLTF. The full variable domain, with the rest looked up from reference TRBV19 and TRBJ2-6, is DGGITQSPKYLFRKEGQNVTLSCEQNLNHDAMYWYRQDPGQGLRLIYYSQIVNDFQKGDIAEGYSVSREKKESFPLTVTSAQKNPTAFYLCASSIPGQGSGANVLTFGAGSRLTVL.

V gene TRBV5-6 combines with J gene TRBJ2-1; 10 bases line up with TRBD2. CDR3 size: 15 residues. The germline gives CDR1 SGHDT, CDR2 YYEEEE. Trimming took 4 bases from V and 7 from J; bases not matched to a gene: 8. CDR3 DNA: TGTGCCAGCAGCGAAAAACTAGCGGGATGGAATGAGCAGTTCTTC. Translation gives CASSEKLAGWNEQFF.

The J gene is TRBJ2-2, the V gene TRBV27, with D possibly matching TRBD1 (5 bases). There are 13 residues in the CDR3. Deletions cut 6 bases from V and 4 bases from J, with 9 bases between. Per germline, CDR1 MNHEY and CDR2 SMNVEV (reference sequence). As DNA, the CDR3 is TGTGCCAGCAGGGCGACAGTCACCGGGGAGCTGTTTTTT. Its translation: CASRATVTGELFF.

The count of this clone is one. The CDR3 DNA reads as TGTGCCTGGAGTCGGCTAGCGGGAGGGTACAATGAGCAGTTCTTC. Protein sequence: CAWSRLAGGYNEQFF. The chain has TRBV30 and TRBJ2-1; 12 bases map to TRBD2. The CDR3 runs 15 residues. Germline trimming cut 2 bases from V and 4 bases from J; bases unmatched to any gene: 3. Germline V CDR1 and CDR2: GTSNPN, SVGIG (reference sequence). Filled out from reference TRBV30 and TRBJ2-1, the complete variable domain reads SQTIHQWPATLVQPVGSPLSLECTVEGTSNPNLYWYRQAAGRGLQLLFYSVGIGQISSEVPQNLSASRPQDRQFILSSKKLLLSDSGFYLCAWSRLAGGYNEQFFGPGTRLTVL.

The chain combines TRBV5-8 with TRBJ1-2; TRBD1 matches 7 bases. The J segment lost 4 bases and the V segment lost 4 bases, leaving 13 bases of the junction unmatched. The length of the CDR3 is 16 residues. Germline assignment: CDR1 SGHTS and CDR2 YDEGEE. CDR3 residues: CASSPHGGGKIYGYTF. CDR3 nucleotides: TGTGCCAGCAGCCCCCACGGAGGGGGCAAGATCTATGGCTACACCTTC.

This sequence joins TRBV5-1 and TRBJ1-1; TRBD1 aligns across 12 bases. CDR1 SGHRS and CDR2 YFSETQ come from the germline V gene. V shed 4 bases and J 4 bases; nucleotides not matched to a gene: 14. There are 18 residues in the CDR3. The CDR3 spells CASSIHGTGGGLGTEAFF. The CDR3 region has the DNA TGCGCCAGCAGCATCCACGGGACAGGGGGCGGATTGGGCACTGAAGCTTTCTTT.

This clone was picked up one time. This chain connects TRBV18 to TRBJ1-3; 12 bases fit TRBD1. CDR1 KGHSH and CDR2 LQKENI come from the germline V gene. Trimming at V came to 3 bases and at J to 3 bases, leaving 3 bases not matched to a gene. The CDR3 length is 16 residues. This CDR3 is CASSPGQGAYGNTIYF. CDR3 bases: TGTGCCAGCTCACCGGGACAGGGGGCTTATGGAAACACCATATATTTT.

This clone was detected a few times. The chain is built from TRBV19 and TRBJ2-2; a possible D gene is TRBD2 (5 bases). The V and J ends lost 7 bases and 3 bases respectively, with 12 bases between them. Germline V gene lookup returns CDR1 LNHDA and CDR2 SQIVND (reference sequence). This CDR3 region has 14 residues. CDR3 residues: CASTRGGYTGELFF. CDR3 nucleotide sequence: TGTGCCAGTACCCGGGGTGGGTACACCGGGGAGCTGTTTTTT.

V is TRBV12-3 or TRBV12-4 and J is TRBJ1-2; D uncertain. There are 13 residues in the CDR3. V was trimmed by 6 bases and J by 4 bases, leaving 12 bases between them. CDR3 sequence reads: CASSQLRGYGYTF. In DNA form, the CDR3 reads TGTGCCAGCAGCCAACTGCGGGGCTATGGCTACACCTTC.

The chain carries TRBV18 and TRBJ2-1, with D possibly TRBD2 on 6 matching bases. Germline lookup yields CDR1 KGHSH and CDR2 LQKENI. The V and J ends lost 5 bases and 0 bases respectively, with 17 bases between them. The CDR3 spans 17 residues. The CDR3, as DNA: TGTGCCAGCTCAGGACAACTAGCCCAGAGCTCCTACAATGAGCAGTTCTTC. Translation: CASSGQLAQSSYNEQFF.

The chain links TRBV30 to TRBJ1-1; tentative D call: TRBD1 (6 bases). V lost 5 bases and J 1 base, leaving 14 bases between the germline ends. The germline V gene has CDR1 GTSNPN and CDR2 SVGIG (reference sequence). This CDR3 comprises 14 residues. The chain's CDR3 is CAWRRGGANTEAFF. CDR3 nucleotide sequence: TGTGCCTGGCGCCGGGGGGGGGCGAACACTGAAGCTTTCTTT. The full variable domain, rest sourced from reference TRBV30 and TRBJ1-1, is SQTIHQWPATLVQPVGSPLSLECTVEGTSNPNLYWYRQAAGRGLQLLFYSVGIGQISSEVPQNLSASRPQDRQFILSSKKLLLSDSGFYLCAWRRGGANTEAFFGQGTRLTVV.

The chain employs TRBV7-2 and TRBJ1-1, with TRBD1 identical over 8 bases. The CDR3 has 14 residues. Unmatched junction bases numbered 6, after V lost 1 base and J lost 8 bases. Germline loops: CDR1 SGHTA, CDR2 FQGNSA. CDR3 sequence reads: CASSLDPGGAEAFF. DNA of the CDR3: TGTGCCAGCAGCTTAGACCCAGGGGGCGCGGAAGCTTTCTTT. Using reference TRBV7-2 and TRBJ1-1 for the parts outside the CDR3, the full variable domain is GAGVSQSPSNKVTEKGKDVELRCDPISGHTALYWYRQSLGQGLEFLIYFQGNSAPDKSGLPSDRFSAERTGGSVSTLTIQRTQQEDSAVYLCASSLDPGGAEAFFGQGTRLTVV.

The count of this clone is one. This same CDR3 is encoded by further DNA sequences in the sample. This chain links TRBV19 with TRBJ2-3, with TRBD2 matching over 13 bases. Germline CDR1 is LNHDA and CDR2 is SQIVND (reference sequence). This CDR3 region has 16 residues. The ends lost 4 bases at V and 2 bases at J; junction bases unmatched: 3. This chain's CDR3 is CASSRLAGGNTDTQYF. CDR3 DNA sequence: TGTGCCAGTAGTAGACTAGCGGGAGGCAACACAGATACGCAGTATTTT.

This sequence joins TRBV19 and TRBJ2-5, with a possible D match to TRBD1 (7 bases). V shed 3 bases and J shed 0 bases, with 14 bases lying between them. Germline V gene sequence: CDR1 LNHDA, CDR2 SQIVND (reference sequence). The CDR3 loop spans 16 amino acids. The CDR3: CASSIRPGGYQETQYF. The CDR3 DNA sequence: TGTGCCAGTAGTATTCGGCCAGGGGGGTACCAAGAGACCCAGTACTTC.

J is TRBJ2-1 and V is TRBV4-1; possible D gene TRBD2, 6 bases. V dropped 0 bases and J dropped 2 bases, with 17 bases sitting between them. The germline gives CDR1 MGHRA, CDR2 YSYEKL. CDR3 size: 18 residues. CDR3 nucleotides: TGCGCCAGCAGCCAAGACCCCCCCCCGGGCGGGGCCTACAATGAGCAGTTCTTC. Translation: CASSQDPPPGGAYNEQFF.

This clone was seen only a few times. V is TRBV3-1 (or the pseudogene TRBV3-2) and J is TRBJ2-7; D gene uncertain. V gave up 5 bases and J gave up 0 bases, with 2 bases separating them. The CDR3 sequence is 11 residues long. CDR1 LGHDT and CDR2 YNNKEL come from the germline V gene (reference sequence). Here the CDR3 reads CASSYSYEQYF. As DNA, the CDR3 is TGTGCCAGCAGCTACTCCTACGAGCAGTACTTC.

The chain is built from TRBV7-2 and TRBJ2-1; D might be TRBD2 (6 bases). V was clipped by 1 base and J by 7 bases, with 14 bases between them. The CDR3 contains 15 residues. Germline values: CDR1 SGHTA, CDR2 FQGNSA. In DNA form, the CDR3 reads TGTGCCAGCAGCTTAGGTGCGGGACTGGGGAATGAGCAGTTCTTC. Residues: CASSLGAGLGNEQFF. Combining the CDR3 with reference TRBV7-2 and TRBJ2-1 gives the whole variable domain GAGVSQSPSNKVTEKGKDVELRCDPISGHTALYWYRQSLGQGLEFLIYFQGNSAPDKSGLPSDRFSAERTGGSVSTLTIQRTQQEDSAVYLCASSLGAGLGNEQFFGPGTRLTVL.

The CDR3 DNA reads as TGTGCCAGCAGCCCTTCCGGACTAGCGGGGCTAGAGCAGTTCTTC. Translating it yields CASSPSGLAGLEQFF. The genes are TRBV27 and TRBJ2-1; 12 nucleotides line up with TRBD2. The junction had 10 bases not matched to a gene; V was cut back by 6 bases and J by 10 bases. This CDR3 contains 15 residues. The germline V gene encodes CDR1 MNHEY and CDR2 SMNVEV (reference sequence).

The chain couples TRBV29-1 to TRBJ2-3; 9 bases align to TRBD2. Germline CDR1 SQVTM, CDR2 ANQGSEA. V shed 4 bases, J shed 1 base, and the junction held 9 bases outside the gene matches. This CDR3 has 16 amino acids. CDR3 region: CSVGAPGGRGTDTQYF. As DNA, the CDR3 is TGCAGCGTTGGGGCCCCGGGCGGGAGGGGCACAGATACGCAGTATTTT.